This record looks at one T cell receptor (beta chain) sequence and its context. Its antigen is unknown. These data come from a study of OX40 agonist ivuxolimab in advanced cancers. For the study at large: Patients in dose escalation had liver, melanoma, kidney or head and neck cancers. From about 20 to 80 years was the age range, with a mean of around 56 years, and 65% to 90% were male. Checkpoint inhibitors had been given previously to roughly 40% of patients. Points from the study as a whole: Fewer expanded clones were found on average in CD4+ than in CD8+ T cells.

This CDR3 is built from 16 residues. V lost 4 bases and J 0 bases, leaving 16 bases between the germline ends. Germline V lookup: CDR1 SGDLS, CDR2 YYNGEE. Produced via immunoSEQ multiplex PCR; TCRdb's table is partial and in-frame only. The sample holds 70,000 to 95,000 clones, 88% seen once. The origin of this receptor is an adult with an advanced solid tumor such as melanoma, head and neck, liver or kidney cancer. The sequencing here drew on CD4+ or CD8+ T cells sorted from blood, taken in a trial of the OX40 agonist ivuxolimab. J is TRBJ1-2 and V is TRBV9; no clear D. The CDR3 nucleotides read TGTGCCAGCAGCACCCTCGGCGGGTTTACTAACTATGGCTACACCTTC. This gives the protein CASSTLGGFTNYGYTF. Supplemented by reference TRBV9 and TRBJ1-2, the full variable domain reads DSGVTQTPKHLITATGQRVTLRCSPRSGDLSVYWYQQSLDQGLQFLIQYYNGEERAKGNILERFSAQQFPDLHSELNLSSLELGDSALYFCASSTLGGFTNYGYTFGSGTRLTVV.